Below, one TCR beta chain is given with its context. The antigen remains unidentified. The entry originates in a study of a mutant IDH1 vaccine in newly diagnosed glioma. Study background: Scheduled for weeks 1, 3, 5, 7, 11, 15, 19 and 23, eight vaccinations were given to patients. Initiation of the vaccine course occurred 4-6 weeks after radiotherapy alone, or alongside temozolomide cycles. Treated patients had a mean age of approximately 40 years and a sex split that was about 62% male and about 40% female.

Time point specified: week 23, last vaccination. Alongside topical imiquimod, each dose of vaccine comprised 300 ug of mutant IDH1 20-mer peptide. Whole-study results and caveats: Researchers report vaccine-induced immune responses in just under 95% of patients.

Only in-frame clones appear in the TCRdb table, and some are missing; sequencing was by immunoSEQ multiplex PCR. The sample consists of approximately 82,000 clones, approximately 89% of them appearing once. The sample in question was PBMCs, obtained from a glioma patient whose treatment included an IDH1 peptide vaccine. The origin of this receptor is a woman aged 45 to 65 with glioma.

The CDR3 here is CASSPRSGKTYEQYF. CDR3 DNA: TGTGCCAGCAGTCCTCGTAGCGGAAAGACCTACGAGCAGTACTTC. The rearrangement links TRBV2 to TRBJ2-7, with a tentative D call TRBD2 (6 bases). CDR3 size: 15 residues. Trimming cost V 5 bases and J 2 bases, with 16 bases left between them. CDR1 and CDR2 from the germline V gene are SNHLY and FYNNEI.